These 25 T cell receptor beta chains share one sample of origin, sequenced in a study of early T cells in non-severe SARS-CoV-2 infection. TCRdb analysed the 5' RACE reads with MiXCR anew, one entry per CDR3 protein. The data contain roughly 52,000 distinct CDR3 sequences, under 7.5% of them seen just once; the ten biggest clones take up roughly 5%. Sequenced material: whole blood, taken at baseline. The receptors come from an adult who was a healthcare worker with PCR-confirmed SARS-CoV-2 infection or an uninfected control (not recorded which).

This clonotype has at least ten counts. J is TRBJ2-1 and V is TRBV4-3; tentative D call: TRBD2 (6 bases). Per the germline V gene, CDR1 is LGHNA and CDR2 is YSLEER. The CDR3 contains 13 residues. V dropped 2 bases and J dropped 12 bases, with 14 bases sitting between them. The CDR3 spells CASSQHPRGGQFF. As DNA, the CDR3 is TGCGCCAGCAGCCAACACCCCCGGGGAGGGCAGTTCTTC.

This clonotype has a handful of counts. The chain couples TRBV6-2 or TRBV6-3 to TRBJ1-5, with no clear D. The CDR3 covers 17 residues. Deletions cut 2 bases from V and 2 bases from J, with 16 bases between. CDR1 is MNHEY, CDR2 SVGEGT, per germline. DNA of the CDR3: TGTGCCAGCAGTTACGGACCCCAGTGGTACGGCAATCAGCCCCAGCATTTT. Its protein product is CASSYGPQWYGNQPQHF.

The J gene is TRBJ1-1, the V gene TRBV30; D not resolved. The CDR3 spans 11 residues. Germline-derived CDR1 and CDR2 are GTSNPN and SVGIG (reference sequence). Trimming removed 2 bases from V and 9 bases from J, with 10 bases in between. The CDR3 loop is CAWSNYIQAFF. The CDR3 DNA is TGTGCCTGGAGTAACTACATACAAGCTTTCTTT.

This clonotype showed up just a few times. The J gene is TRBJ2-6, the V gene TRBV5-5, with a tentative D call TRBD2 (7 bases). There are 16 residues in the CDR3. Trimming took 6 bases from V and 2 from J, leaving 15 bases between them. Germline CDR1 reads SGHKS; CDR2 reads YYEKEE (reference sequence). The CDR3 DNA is TGTGCCAGCACGTACGGGGGGCTGACTGGGGCCAACGTCCTGACTTTC. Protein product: CASTYGGLTGANVLTF.

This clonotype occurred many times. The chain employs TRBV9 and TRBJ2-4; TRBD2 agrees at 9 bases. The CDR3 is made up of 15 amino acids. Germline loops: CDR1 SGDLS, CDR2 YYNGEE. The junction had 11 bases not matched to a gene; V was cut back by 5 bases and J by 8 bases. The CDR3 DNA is TGTGCCAGCAGTAGCGGGGGTTCGCGGGAGCACATTCAGTACTTC. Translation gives CASSSGGSREHIQYF.

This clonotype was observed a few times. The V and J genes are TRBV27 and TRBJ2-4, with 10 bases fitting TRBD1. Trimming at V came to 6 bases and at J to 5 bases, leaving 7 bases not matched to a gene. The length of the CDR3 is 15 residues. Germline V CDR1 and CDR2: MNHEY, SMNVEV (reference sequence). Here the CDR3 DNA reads TGTGCCAGCAGGAGGCTAGGACAGGGGGAAAACATTCAGTACTTC. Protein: CASRRLGQGENIQYF.

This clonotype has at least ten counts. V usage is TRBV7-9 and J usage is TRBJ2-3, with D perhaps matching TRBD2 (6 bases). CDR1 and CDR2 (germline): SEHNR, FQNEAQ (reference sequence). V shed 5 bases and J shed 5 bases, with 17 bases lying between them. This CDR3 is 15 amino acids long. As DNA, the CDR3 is TGTGCCAGCAGCCCACGGGGGTCAGTGGGAGATACGCAGTATTTT. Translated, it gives CASSPRGSVGDTQYF.

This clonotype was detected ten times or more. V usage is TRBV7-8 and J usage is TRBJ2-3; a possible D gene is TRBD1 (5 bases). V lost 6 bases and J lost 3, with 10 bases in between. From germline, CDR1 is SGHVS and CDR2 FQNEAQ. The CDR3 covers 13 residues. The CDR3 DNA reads TGTGCCAGCAGTTATGCAGGGACAGATACGCAGTATTTT. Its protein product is CASSYAGTDTQYF.

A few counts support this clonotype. CDR3 amino acids: CASSDTTFYEQYF. CDR3 DNA sequence: TGTGCCAGTTCCGACACAACTTTCTACGAGCAGTACTTC. V gene TRBV19 combines with J gene TRBJ2-7; D is ambiguous. V was clipped by 8 bases and J by 3 bases, with 14 bases between them. The CDR3 contains 13 residues. The germline V gene has CDR1 LNHDA and CDR2 SQIVND (reference sequence).

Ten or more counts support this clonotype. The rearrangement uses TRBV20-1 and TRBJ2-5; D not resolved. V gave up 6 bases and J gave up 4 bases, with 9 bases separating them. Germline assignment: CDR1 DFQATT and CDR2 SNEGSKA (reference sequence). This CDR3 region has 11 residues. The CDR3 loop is CSALLRETQYF. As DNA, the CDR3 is TGCAGTGCCCTGCTGCGAGAGACCCAGTACTTC.

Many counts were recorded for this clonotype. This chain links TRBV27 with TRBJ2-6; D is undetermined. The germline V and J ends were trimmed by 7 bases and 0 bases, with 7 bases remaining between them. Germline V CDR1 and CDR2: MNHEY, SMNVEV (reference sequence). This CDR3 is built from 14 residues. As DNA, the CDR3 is TGTGCCAGCAAAGTCCCCTCTGGGGCCAACGTCCTGACTTTC. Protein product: CASKVPSGANVLTF.

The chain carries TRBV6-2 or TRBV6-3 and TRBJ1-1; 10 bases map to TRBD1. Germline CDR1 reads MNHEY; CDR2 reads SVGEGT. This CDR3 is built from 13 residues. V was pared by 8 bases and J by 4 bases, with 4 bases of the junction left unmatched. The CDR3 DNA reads TGTGCCAGCCAAAGGACAGGGGGCACTGAAGCTTTCTTT. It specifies CASQRTGGTEAFF.

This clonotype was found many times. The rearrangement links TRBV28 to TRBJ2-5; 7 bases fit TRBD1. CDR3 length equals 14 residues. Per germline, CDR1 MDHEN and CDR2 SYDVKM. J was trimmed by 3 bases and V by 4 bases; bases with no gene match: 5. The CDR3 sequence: CASSYVGTEETQYF. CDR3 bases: TGTGCCAGCAGTTACGTCGGGACAGAAGAGACCCAGTACTTC. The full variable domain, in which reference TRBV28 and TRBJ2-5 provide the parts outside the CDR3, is DVKVTQSSRYLVKRTGEKVFLECVQDMDHENMFWYRQDPGLGLRLIYFSYDVKMKEKGDIPEGYSVSREKKERFSLILESASTNQTSMYLCASSYVGTEETQYFGPGTRLLVL.

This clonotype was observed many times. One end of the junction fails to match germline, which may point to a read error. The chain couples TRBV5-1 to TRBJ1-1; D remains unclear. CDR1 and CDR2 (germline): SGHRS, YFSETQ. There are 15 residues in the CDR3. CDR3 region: CASSLGPGWRNEAFF. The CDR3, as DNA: TGCGCCAGCAGCTTGGGTCCCGGGTGGAGGAATGAAGCTTTTTTT.

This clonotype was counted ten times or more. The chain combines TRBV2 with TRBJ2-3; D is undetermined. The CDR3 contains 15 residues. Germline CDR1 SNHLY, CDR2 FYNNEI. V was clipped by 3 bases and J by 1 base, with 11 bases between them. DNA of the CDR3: TGTGCCAGCAGTGATCTTTTCCCTCGCACAGATACGCAGTATTTT. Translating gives CASSDLFPRTDTQYF.

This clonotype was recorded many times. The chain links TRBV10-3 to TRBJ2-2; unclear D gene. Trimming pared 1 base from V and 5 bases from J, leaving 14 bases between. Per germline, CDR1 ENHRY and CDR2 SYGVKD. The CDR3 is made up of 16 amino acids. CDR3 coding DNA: TGTGCCATCAGTGAGTTGAGTAGGCAGGCGACCGGGGAGCTGTTTTTT. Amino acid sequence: CAISELSRQATGELFF.

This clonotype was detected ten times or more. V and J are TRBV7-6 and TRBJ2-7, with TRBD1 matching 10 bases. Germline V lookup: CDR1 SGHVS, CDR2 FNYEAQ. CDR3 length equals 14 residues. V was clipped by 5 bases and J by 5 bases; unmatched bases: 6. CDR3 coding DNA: TGTGCCAGCAGCGGACAGGGGGAGGAGGACGAGCAGTACTTC. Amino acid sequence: CASSGQGEEDEQYF.

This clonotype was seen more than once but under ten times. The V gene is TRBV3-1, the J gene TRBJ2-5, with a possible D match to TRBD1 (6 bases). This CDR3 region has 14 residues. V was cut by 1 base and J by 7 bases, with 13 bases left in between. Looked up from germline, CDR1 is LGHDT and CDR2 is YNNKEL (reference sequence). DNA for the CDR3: TGTGCCAGCAGCCAAGGGGGGCCTTTGGGGACCCAGTACTTC. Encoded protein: CASSQGGPLGTQYF.

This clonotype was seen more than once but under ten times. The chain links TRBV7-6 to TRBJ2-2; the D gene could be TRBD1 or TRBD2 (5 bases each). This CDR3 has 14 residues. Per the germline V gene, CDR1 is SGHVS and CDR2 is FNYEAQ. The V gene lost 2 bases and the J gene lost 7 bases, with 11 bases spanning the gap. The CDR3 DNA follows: TGTGCCAGCAGCTTACGAGGGGCAGGCGGGGAGCTGTTTTTT. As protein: CASSLRGAGGELFF. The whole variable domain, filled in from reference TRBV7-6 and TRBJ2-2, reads GAGVSQSPRYKVTKRGQDVALRCDPISGHVSLYWYRQALGQGPEFLTYFNYEAQQDKSGLPNDRFSAERPEGSISTLTIQRTEQRDSAMYRCASSLRGAGGELFFGEGSRLTVL.

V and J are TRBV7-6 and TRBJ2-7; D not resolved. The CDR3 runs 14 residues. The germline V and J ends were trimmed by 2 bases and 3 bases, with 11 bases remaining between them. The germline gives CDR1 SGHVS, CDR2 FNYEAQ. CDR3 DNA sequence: TGTGCCAGCAGCTTAAACCAACCGGTCTACGAGCAGTACTTC. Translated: CASSLNQPVYEQYF.

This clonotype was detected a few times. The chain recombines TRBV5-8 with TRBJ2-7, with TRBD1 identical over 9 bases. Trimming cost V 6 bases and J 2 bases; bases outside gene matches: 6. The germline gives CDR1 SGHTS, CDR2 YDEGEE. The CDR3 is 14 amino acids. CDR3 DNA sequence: TGTGCCAGCAACGAACAGGGGGCAACCTACGAGCAGTACTTC. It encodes CASNEQGATYEQYF.

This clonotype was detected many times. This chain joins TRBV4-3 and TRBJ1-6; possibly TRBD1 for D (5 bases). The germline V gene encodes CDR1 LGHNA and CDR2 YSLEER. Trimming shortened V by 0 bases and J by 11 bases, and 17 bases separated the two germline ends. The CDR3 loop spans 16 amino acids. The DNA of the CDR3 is TGCGCCAGCAGCCAAGATGTTAACGGGGCTGGGCCACCCCTCCACTTT. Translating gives CASSQDVNGAGPPLHF.

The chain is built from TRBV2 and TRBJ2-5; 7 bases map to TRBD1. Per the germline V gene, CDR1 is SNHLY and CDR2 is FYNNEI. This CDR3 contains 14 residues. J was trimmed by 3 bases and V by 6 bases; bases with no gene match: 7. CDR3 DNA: TGTGCCAGCAGACGGACAGGTCAAAAAGAGACCCAGTACTTC. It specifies CASRRTGQKETQYF.

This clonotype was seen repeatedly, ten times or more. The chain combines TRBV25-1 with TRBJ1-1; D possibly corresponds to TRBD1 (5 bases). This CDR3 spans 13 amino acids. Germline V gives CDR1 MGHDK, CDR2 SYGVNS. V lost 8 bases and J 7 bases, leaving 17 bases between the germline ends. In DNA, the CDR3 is TGTGCCAGCCCCTCGGCAGGGATGGTTGAAGCTTTCTTT. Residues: CASPSAGMVEAFF.

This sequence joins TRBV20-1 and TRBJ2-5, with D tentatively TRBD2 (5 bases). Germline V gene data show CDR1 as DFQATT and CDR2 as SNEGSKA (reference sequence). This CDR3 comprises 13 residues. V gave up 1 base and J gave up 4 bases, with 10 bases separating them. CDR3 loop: CSARGAGLETQYF. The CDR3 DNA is TGCAGTGCTAGAGGGGCGGGTCTAGAGACCCAGTACTTC.